This T cell receptor beta chain is from a study of OX40 agonist ivuxolimab in advanced cancers. General study findings and limits: The authors also found low normalized T-cell clonal expansion in some nonresponders.

The V gene's germline CDR1 is LNHDA and CDR2 SQIVND (reference sequence). V dropped 3 bases and J dropped 5 bases, with 10 bases sitting between them. This CDR3 has 13 amino acids. Only in-frame clones appear in the TCRdb table, and some are missing; sequencing was by immunoSEQ multiplex PCR. The sample shows some 64,000 clones, 83% of them seen only once. About this clone: Its antigen is not known.

The material sequenced was CD4+ or CD8+ T cells sorted from blood, taken in a trial of the OX40 agonist ivuxolimab. The TCR was taken from an adult with an advanced solid tumor such as melanoma, head and neck, liver or kidney cancer. The J gene is TRBJ2-5, the V gene TRBV19; D is unclear. CDR3 DNA sequence: TGTGCCAGTAGTATCGGGCCCCAGGAGACCCAGTACTTC. Encoded protein: CASSIGPQETQYF. The whole variable domain, remainder taken from reference TRBV19 and TRBJ2-5, is DGGITQSPKYLFRKEGQNVTLSCEQNLNHDAMYWYRQDPGQGLRLIYYSQIVNDFQKGDIAEGYSVSREKKESFPLTVTSAQKNPTAFYLCASSIGPQETQYFGPGTRLLVL.